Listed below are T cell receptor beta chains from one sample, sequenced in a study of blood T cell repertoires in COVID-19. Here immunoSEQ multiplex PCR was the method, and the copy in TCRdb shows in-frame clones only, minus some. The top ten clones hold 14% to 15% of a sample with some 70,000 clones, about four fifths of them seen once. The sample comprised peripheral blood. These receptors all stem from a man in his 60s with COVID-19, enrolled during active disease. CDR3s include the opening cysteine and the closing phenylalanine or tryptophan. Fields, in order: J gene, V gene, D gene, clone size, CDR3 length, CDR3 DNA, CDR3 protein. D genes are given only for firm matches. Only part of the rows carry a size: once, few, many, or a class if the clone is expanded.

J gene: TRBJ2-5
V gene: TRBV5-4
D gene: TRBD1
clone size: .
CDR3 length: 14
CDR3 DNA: TGTGCCAGCAGCTTGGGGGACAGGAAAGAGACCCAGTACTTC
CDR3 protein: CASSLGDRKETQYF

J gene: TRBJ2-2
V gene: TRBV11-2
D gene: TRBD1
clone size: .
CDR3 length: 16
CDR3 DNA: TGTGCCAGCAGCTTAAATTCACAGGGGGTGGCCGGGGAGCTGTTTTTT
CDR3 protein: CASSLNSQGVAGELFF

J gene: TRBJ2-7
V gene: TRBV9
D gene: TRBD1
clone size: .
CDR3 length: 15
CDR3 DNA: TGTGCCAGCAGCGTAGGACAGGGAGAATACTACGAGCAGTACTTC
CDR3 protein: CASSVGQGEYYEQYF

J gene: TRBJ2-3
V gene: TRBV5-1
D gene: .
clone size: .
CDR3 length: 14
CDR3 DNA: TGCGCCAGCAGCTCAAACACAGGGACGGATACGCAGTATTTT
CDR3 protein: CASSSNTGTDTQYF

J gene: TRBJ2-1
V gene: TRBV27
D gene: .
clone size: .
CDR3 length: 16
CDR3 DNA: TGTGCCAGCAGCCCCCACTCAAGGAGCTCCTACAATGAGCAGTTCTTC
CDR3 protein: CASSPHSRSSYNEQFF

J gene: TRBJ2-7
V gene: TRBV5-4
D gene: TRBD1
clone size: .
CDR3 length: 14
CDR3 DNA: TGTGCCAGCAGCTTGGGGACAGGGGGGTACGAGCAGTACTTC
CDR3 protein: CASSLGTGGYEQYF

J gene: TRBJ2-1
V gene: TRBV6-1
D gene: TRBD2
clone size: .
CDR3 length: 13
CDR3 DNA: TGTGCCAGCAGTGAGCGGGGGAACAATGAGCAGTTCTTC
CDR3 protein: CASSERGNNEQFF

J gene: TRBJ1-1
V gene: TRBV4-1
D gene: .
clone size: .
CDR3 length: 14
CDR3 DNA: TGCGCCAGCAGCCTTCAGTACAGGGACACTGAAGCTTTCTTT
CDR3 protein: CASSLQYRDTEAFF

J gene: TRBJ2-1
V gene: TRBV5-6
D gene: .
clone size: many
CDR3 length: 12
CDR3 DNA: TGTGCCAGCAGCTTGCGGTTGCATGAGCAGTTCTTC
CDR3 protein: CASSLRLHEQFF

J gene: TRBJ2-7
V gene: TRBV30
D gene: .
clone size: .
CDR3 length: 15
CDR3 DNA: TGTGCCTGGAGCCTTCCGGGGGACCGCTCCTACGAGCAGTACTTC
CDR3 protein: CAWSLPGDRSYEQYF

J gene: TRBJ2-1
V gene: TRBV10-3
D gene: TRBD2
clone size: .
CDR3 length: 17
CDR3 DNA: TGTGCCACGACCGGGACTAGCGGGCCTAGCTCCTACAATGAGCAGTTCTTC
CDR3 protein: CATTGTSGPSSYNEQFF

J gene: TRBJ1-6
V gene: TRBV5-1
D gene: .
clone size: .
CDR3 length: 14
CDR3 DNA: TGCGCCAGCAGCTTCGAGGGGGTTGCGTCACCCCTCCACTTT
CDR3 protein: CASSFEGVASPLHF

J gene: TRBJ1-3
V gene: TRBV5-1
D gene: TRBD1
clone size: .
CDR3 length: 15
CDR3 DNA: TGCGCCAGCAGCGCGACAGGGCTTGGGGGAAACACCATATATTTT
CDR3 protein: CASSATGLGGNTIYF

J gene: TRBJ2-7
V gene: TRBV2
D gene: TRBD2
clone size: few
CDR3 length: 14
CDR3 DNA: TGTGCCTGGGGAACTAGCGGGGGTTTGGGTGAGCAGTACTTC
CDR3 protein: CAWGTSGGLGEQYF

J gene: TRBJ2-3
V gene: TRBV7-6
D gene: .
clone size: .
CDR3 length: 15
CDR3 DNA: TGTGCCAGCAGCCGCGTCCTTTCTCCCACAGATACGCAGTATTTT
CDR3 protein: CASSRVLSPTDTQYF